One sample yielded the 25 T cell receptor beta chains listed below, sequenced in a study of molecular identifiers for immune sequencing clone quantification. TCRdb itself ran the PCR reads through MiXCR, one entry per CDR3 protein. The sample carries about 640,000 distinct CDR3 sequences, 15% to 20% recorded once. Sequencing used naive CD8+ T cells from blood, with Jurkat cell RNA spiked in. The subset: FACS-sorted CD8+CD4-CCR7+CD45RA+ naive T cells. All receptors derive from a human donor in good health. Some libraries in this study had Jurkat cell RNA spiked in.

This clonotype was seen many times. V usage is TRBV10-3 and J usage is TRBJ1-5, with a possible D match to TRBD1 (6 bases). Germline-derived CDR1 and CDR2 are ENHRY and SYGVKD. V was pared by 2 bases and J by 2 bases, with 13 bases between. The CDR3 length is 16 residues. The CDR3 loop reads CAISEDDRLGNQPQHF. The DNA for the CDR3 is TGTGCCATCAGTGAGGACGACAGGTTGGGCAATCAGCCCCAGCATTTT.

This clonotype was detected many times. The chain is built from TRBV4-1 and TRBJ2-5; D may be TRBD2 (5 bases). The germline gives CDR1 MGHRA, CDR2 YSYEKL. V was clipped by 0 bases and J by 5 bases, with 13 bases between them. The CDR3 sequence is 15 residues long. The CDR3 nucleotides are TGCGCCAGCAGCCAAGATCCCGCTAGCTGGGAGACCCAGTACTTC. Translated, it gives CASSQDPASWETQYF.

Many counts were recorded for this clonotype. For the CDR3, the DNA is TGTGCCAGCAGTTACTTTGAGAAGAACACTGAAGCTTTCTTT. Its protein is CASSYFEKNTEAFF. The chain recombines TRBV6-2 or TRBV6-3 with TRBJ1-1; no definite D call. Germline V gene data show CDR1 as MNHEY and CDR2 as SVGEGT. This CDR3 has 14 residues. The V end lost 1 base, the J end lost 1 base, and 7 bases lay between the germline ends.

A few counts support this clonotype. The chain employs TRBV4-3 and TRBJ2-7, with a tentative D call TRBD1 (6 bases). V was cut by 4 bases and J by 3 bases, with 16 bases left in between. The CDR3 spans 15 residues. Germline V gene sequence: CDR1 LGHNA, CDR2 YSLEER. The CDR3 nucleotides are TGCGCCAGCAGCCCTCGGACAGCAGACCTCTACGAGCAGTACTTC. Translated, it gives CASSPRTADLYEQYF.

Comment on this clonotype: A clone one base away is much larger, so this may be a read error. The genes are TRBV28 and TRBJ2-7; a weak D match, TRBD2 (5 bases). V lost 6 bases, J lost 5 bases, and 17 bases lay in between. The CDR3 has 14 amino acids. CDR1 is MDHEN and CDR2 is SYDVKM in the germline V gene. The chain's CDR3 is CASRPGKYLHEQYF. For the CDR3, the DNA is TGTGCCAGCAGGCCCGGGAAGTACCTCCACGAGCAGTACTTC.

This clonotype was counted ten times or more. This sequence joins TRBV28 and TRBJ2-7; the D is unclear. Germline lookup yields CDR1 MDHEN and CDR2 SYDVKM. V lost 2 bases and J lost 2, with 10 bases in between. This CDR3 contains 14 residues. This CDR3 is CASSLRGRPYEQYF. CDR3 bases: TGTGCCAGCAGTTTAAGAGGAAGGCCCTACGAGCAGTACTTC.

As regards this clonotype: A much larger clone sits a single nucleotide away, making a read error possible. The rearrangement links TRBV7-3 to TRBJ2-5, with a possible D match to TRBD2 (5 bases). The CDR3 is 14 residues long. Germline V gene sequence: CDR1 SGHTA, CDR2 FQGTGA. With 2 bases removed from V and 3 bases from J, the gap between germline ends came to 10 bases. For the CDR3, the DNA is TGTGCCAGCAGCTTAGACTATAACGAAGAGACCCAGTACTTC. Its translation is CASSLDYNEETQYF. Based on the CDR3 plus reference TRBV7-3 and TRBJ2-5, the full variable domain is GAGVSQTPSNKVTEKGKYVELRCDPISGHTALYWYRQSLGQGPEFLIYFQGTGAADDSGLPNDRFFAVRPEGSVSTLKIQRTERGDSAVYLCASSLDYNEETQYFGPGTRLLVL.

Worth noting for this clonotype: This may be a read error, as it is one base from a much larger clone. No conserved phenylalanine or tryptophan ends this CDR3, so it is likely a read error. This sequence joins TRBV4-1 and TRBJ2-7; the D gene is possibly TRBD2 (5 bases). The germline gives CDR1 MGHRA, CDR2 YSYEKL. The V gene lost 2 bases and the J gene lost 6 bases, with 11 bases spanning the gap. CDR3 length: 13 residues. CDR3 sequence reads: CASSQIPGGEQYL. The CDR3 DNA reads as TGCGCCAGCAGCCAAATACCAGGAGGCGAGCAGTACCTC.

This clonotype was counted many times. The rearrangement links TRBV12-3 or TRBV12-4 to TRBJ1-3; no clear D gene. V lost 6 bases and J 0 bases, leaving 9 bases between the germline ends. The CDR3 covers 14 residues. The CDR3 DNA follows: TGTGCCAGCAGCCAGGACTTCTCTGGAAACACCATATATTTT. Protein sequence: CASSQDFSGNTIYF.

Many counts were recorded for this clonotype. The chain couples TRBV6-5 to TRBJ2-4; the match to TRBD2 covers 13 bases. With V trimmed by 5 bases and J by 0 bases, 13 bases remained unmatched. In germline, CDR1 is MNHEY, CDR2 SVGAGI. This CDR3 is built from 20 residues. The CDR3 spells CASSTLSGTSGEPAKNIQYF. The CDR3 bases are TGTGCCAGCAGTACCCTAAGTGGGACTAGCGGGGAACCAGCCAAAAACATTCAGTACTTC.

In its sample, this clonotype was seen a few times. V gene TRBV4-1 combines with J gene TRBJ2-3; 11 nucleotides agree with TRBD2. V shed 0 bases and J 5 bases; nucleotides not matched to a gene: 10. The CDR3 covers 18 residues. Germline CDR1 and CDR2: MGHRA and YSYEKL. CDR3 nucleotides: TGCGCCAGCAGCCAAGAATTGAGCCTAGCGGGAGGTCAAGATACGCAGTATTTT. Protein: CASSQELSLAGGQDTQYF.

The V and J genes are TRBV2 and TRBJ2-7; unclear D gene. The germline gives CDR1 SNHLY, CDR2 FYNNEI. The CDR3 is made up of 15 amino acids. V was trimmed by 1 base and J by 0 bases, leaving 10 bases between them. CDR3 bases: TGTGCCAGCAGTGAAGGCGGTAATGGCTCCTACGAGCAGTACTTC. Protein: CASSEGGNGSYEQYF.

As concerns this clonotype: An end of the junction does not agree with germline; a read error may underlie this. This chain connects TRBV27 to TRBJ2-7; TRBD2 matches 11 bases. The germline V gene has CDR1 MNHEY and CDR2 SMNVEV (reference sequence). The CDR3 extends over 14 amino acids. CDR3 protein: CASSLTSGGYERYF. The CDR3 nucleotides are TGTGCCAGCAGTTTAACTAGCGGGGGCTACGAGCGGTACTTC.

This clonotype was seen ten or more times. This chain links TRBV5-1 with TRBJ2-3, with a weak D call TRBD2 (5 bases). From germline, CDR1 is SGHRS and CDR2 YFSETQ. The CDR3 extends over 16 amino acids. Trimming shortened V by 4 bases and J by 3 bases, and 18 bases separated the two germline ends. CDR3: CASSPDTSRGTDTQYF. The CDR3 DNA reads TGCGCCAGCAGCCCGGATACCTCACGGGGTACAGATACGCAGTATTTT.

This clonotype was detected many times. The CDR3, as DNA: TGTGCCAGCAGCCCCCCTGCGGCTAATGAAAAACTGTTTTTT. Translated, it gives CASSPPAANEKLFF. This rearrangement joins TRBV7-9 to TRBJ1-4; unclear D gene. Germline CDR1 SEHNR, CDR2 FQNEAQ (reference sequence). Trimming cost V 5 bases and J 3 bases, with 10 bases left between them. The CDR3 runs to 14 residues.

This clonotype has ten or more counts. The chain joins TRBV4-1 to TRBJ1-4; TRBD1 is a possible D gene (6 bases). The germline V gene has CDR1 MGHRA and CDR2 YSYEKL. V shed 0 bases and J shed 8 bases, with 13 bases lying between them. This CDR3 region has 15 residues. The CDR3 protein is CASSQDEGGGEKLFF. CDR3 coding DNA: TGCGCCAGCAGCCAAGATGAGGGAGGGGGAGAAAAACTGTTTTTT.

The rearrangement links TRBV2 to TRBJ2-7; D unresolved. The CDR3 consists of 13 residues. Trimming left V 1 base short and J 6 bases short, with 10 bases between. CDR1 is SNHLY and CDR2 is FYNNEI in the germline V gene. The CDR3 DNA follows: TGTGCCAGCAGTGAAGGTGGCCTGCTCGAGCAGTACTTC. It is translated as CASSEGGLLEQYF. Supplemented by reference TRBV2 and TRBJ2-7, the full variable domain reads EPEVTQTPSHQVTQMGQEVILRCVPISNHLYFYWYRQILGQKVEFLVSFYNNEISEKSEIFDDQFSVERPDGSNFTLKIRSTKLEDSAMYFCASSEGGLLEQYFGPGTRLTVT.

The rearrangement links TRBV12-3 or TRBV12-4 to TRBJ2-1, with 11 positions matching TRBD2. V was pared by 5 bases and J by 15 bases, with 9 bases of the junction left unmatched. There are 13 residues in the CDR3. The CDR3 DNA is TGTGCCAGCAGTGGCGAGTTTAGCGGGGGGGGGTTCTTC. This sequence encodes CASSGEFSGGGFF.

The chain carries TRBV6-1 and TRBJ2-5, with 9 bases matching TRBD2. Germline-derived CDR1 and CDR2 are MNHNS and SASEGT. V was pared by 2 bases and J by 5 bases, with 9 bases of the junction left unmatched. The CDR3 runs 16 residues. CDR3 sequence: CASSEWGGGARETQYF. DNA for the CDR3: TGTGCCAGCAGTGAATGGGGCGGGGGGGCTAGGGAGACCCAGTACTTC.

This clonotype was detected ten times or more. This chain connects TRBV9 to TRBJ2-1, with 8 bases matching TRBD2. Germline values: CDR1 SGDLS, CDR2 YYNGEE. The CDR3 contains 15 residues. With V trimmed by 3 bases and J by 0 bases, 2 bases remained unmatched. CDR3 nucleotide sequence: TGTGCCAGCAGCGACAGCGGGGGCTCCTACAATGAGCAGTTCTTC. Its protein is CASSDSGGSYNEQFF.

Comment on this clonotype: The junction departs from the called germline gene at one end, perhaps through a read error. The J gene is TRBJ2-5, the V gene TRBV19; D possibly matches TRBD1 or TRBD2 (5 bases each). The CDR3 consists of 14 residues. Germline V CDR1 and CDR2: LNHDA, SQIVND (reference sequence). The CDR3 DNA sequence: TGTGCCAGTAGTACGAACAGGTTATGGGAGACCCGGTACTTC. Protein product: CASSTNRLWETRYF.

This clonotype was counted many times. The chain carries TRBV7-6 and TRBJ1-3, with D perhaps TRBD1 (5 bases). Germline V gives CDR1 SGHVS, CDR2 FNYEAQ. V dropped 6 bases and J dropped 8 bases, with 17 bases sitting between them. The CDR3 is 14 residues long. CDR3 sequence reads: CASRLGGQGHTIYF. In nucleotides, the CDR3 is TGTGCCAGCAGACTTGGAGGGCAGGGACACACCATATATTTT.

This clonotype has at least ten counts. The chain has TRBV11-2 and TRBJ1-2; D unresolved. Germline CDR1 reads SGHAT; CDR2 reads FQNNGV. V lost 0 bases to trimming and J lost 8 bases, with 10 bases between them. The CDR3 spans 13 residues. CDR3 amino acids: CASSLDGPVGYTF. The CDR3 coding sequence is TGTGCCAGCAGCTTAGATGGTCCGGTCGGCTACACCTTC.

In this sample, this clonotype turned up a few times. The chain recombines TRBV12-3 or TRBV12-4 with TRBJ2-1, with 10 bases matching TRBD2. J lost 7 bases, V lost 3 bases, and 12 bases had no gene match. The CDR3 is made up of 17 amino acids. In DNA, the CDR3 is TGTGCCAGCAGTTTCAGCTCTAGCGGGAGTCTTGGGAATGAGCAGTTCTTC. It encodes CASSFSSSGSLGNEQFF.

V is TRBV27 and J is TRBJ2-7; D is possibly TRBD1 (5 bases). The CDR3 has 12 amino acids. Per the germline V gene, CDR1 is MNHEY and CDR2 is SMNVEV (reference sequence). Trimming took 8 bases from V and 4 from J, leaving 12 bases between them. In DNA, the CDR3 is TGTGCCAGCGGCAGGGTCGTATACGAGCAGTACTTC. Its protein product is CASGRVVYEQYF.